This T cell receptor (beta chain) derives from a study of blood T cell repertoires in COVID-19. Study summary: Sources were T cells, B-cell-depleted T cells, or PBMCs; the material itself was cDNA or gDNA.

Between the trimmed V and J ends, which lost 5 bases and 7 bases, there was a span of 9 bases. Germline V gene sequence: CDR1 SNHLY, CDR2 FYNNEI. The CDR3 length is 12 residues. The Seattle patients joined while their infection was active and were tracked longitudinally afterward. TCRdb's copy holds only in-frame clones and misses some; the assay was immunoSEQ multiplex PCR. The repertoire holds approximately 290,000 clones, with about four fifths as singletons. Sequences were obtained from peripheral blood. The chain has TRBV2 and TRBJ2-1; possible D gene TRBD2, 6 bases. This TCR came from a person in their 70s with COVID-19, enrolled during active disease. The CDR3 sequence is CASSRRGNEQFF. As DNA, the CDR3 is TGTGCCAGCAGTCGGAGGGGTAATGAGCAGTTCTTC.